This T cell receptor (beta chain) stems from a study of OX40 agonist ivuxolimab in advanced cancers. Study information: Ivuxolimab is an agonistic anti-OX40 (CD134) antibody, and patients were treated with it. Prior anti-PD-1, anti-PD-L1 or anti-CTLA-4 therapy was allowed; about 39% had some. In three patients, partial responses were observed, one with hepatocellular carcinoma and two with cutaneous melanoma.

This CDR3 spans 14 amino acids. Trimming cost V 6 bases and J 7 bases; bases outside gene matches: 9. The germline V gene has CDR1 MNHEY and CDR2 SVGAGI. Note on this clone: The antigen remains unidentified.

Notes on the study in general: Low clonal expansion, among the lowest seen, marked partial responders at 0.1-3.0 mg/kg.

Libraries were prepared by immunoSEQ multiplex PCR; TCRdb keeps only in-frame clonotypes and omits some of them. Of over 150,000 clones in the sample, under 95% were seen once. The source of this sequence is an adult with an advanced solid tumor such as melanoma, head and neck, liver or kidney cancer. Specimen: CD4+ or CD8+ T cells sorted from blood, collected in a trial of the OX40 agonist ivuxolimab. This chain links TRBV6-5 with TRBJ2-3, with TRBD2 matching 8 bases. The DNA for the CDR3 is TGTGCCAGCAGACCCCGACTAGCGCCGAATACGCAGTATTTT. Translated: CASRPRLAPNTQYF.